The 29 T cell receptor beta chains given below trace back to one sample, sequenced in a study of blood T cell repertoires in COVID-19. Some clones are missing from TCRdb's copy, which holds only in-frame ones; the method was immunoSEQ multiplex PCR. The sample gives 390,000 or so clones, roughly 90% of which show up once; about 1.5% is in the top ten. The sequencing input was peripheral blood. The receptors here all came from a woman younger than 45 with active or convalescent COVID-19.

The gene calls are TRBV12-3 or TRBV12-4 and TRBJ1-5, with D possibly matching TRBD1 (5 bases). CDR3 size: 13 residues. V was shortened by 3 bases and J by 6 bases, with 9 bases between the two germline ends. CDR3 nucleotides: TGTGCCAGCAGTTTTGGGGCAGGTCAGCCCCAGCATTTT. It is translated as CASSFGAGQPQHF.

CDR3 region: CSVEGVQSTDTQYF. CDR3 bases: TGCAGCGTTGAAGGGGTACAGAGCACAGATACGCAGTATTTT. The chain couples TRBV29-1 to TRBJ2-3; D gene unclear. Deletions cut 1 base from V and 0 bases from J, with 8 bases between. Germline loops: CDR1 SQVTM, CDR2 ANQGSEA. CDR3 length: 14 amino acids.

The chain recombines TRBV10-3 with TRBJ2-5; 10 bases align to TRBD2. Germline V gives CDR1 ENHRY, CDR2 SYGVKD. The CDR3 is 16 residues long. V shed 2 bases, J shed 5 bases, and the junction held 8 bases outside the gene matches. The CDR3 DNA sequence: TGTGCCATCAGTGAGCTTAAGCGGGGGGGCCTTGAGACCCAGTACTTC. As protein: CAISELKRGGLETQYF.

V gene TRBV10-2 combines with J gene TRBJ2-1; a possible D gene is TRBD2 (6 bases). Trimming shortened V by 3 bases and J by 1 base, and 7 bases separated the two germline ends. CDR1 WSHSY and CDR2 SAAADI come from the germline V gene. The CDR3 spans 14 residues. The CDR3 DNA follows: TGCGCCAGCAGTGACGCGGGATCCTACAATGAGCAGTTCTTC. This translates into CASSDAGSYNEQFF.

This chain joins TRBV25-1 and TRBJ1-1; 9 bases match TRBD1. The V segment lost 5 bases and the J segment 2 bases; nucleotides outside the gene matches: 6. Germline CDR1 MGHDK, CDR2 SYGVNS. This CDR3 has 15 amino acids. This CDR3 reads CASSYPGQGNTEAFF. As DNA, the CDR3 is TGTGCCAGCAGTTACCCGGGACAGGGTAACACTGAAGCTTTCTTT. Full variable domain (outside the CDR3, taken from reference TRBV25-1 and TRBJ1-1): EADIYQTPRYLVIGTGKKITLECSQTMGHDKMYWYQQDPGMELHLIHYSYGVNSTEKGDLSSESTVSRIRTEHFPLTLESARPSHTSQYLCASSYPGQGNTEAFFGQGTRLTVV.

This rearrangement joins TRBV6-1 to TRBJ1-1; D may be TRBD1 (5 bases). The V and J ends lost 1 base and 3 bases respectively, with 18 bases between them. Per the germline V gene, CDR1 is MNHNS and CDR2 is SASEGT. This CDR3 contains 17 residues. CDR3 sequence reads: CASSEGFSQGSYTEAFF. CDR3 nucleotide sequence: TGTGCCAGCAGTGAAGGTTTTAGCCAGGGCTCGTACACTGAAGCTTTCTTT.

This sequence joins TRBV20-1 and TRBJ2-7; possibly TRBD2 for D (6 bases). The V gene's germline CDR1 is DFQATT and CDR2 SNEGSKA (reference sequence). The CDR3 sequence is 11 residues long. V was shortened by 5 bases and J by 4 bases, with 9 bases between the two germline ends. CDR3 coding DNA: TGCAGTGCTCCGGAGGGATACGAGCAGTACTTC. This gives the protein CSAPEGYEQYF.

The chain carries TRBV14 and TRBJ2-5; D not resolved. Trimming took 1 base from V and 2 from J, leaving 5 bases between them. From germline, CDR1 is SGHDN and CDR2 FVKESK. This CDR3 comprises 13 residues. The CDR3 sequence: CASSQGGQETQYF. DNA of the CDR3: TGTGCCAGCAGCCAAGGCGGTCAAGAGACCCAGTACTTC.

V is TRBV27 and J is TRBJ2-7; D unclear. Trimming pared 4 bases from V and 3 bases from J, leaving 7 bases between. The germline V gene has CDR1 MNHEY and CDR2 SMNVEV (reference sequence). The CDR3 consists of 12 residues. CDR3 region: CASSWAYYEQYF. DNA of the CDR3: TGTGCCAGCAGTTGGGCCTACTACGAGCAGTACTTC.

This chain connects TRBV3-1 (or the pseudogene TRBV3-2) to TRBJ2-1; 8 bases fit TRBD2. The trim removed 0 bases at V and 7 bases at J, leaving 11 bases unmatched. The CDR3 sequence is 17 residues long. Germline CDR1 LGHDT, CDR2 YNNKEL (reference sequence). Written as DNA, the CDR3 is TGTGCCAGCAGCCAAGATACGGGCGGGAGGTTTCGGAATGAGCAGTTCTTC. As protein: CASSQDTGGRFRNEQFF.

Concerning this clone itself: At the DNA level, this CDR3 is encoded by other sequences in the same sample as well. The chain couples TRBV4-1 to TRBJ1-1; D remains ambiguous. Germline V CDR1 and CDR2: MGHRA, YSYEKL. CDR3 length: 15 amino acids. Trimming removed 0 bases from V and 1 base from J, with 9 bases in between. The DNA of the CDR3 is TGCGCCAGCAGCCAAGAGGCACGAGGGAACACTGAAGCTTTCTTT. It encodes CASSQEARGNTEAFF.

The V gene is TRBV27, the J gene TRBJ2-3, with a tentative D call TRBD2 (6 bases). Germline V gene data show CDR1 as MNHEY and CDR2 as SMNVEV (reference sequence). The CDR3 has 15 residues. Between the trimmed V and J ends, which lost 2 bases and 1 base, there was a span of 10 bases. CDR3 bases: TGTGCCAGCAGTTTACTTAGCGGAGGCACAGATACGCAGTATTTT. Translated, it gives CASSLLSGGTDTQYF.

The chain has TRBV10-1 and TRBJ1-2; a possible D gene is TRBD1 (5 bases). CDR3 size: 14 residues. With 3 bases removed from V and 7 bases from J, the gap between germline ends came to 15 bases. Germline CDR1 and CDR2: WNHNN and SYGVQD (reference sequence). This CDR3 is CASSDPYGGGGYTF. CDR3 bases: TGCGCCAGCAGTGACCCTTACGGGGGAGGTGGCTACACCTTC.

V usage is TRBV19 and J usage is TRBJ1-2; possible D gene TRBD1, 6 bases. CDR3 size: 14 residues. V shed 5 bases and J shed 5 bases, with 15 bases lying between them. From germline, CDR1 is LNHDA and CDR2 SQIVND (reference sequence). The CDR3 coding sequence is TGTGCCAGTAGTTGGGCCAGGGACAATTATGGCTACACCTTC. Its translation: CASSWARDNYGYTF.

V usage is TRBV6-1 and J usage is TRBJ2-5, with 10 bases identical to TRBD1. Germline V gene sequence: CDR1 MNHNS, CDR2 SASEGT. V shed 3 bases and J 6 bases; nucleotides not matched to a gene: 7. The CDR3 sequence is 15 residues long. The CDR3 coding sequence is TGTGCCAGCAGTGAGCTCAGACAGGGGGCGAAGACCCAGTACTTC. Protein sequence: CASSELRQGAKTQYF.

The rearrangement uses TRBV10-3 and TRBJ2-5; D not certain. Trimming took off 0 bases at V and 2 bases at J, with 4 bases between the two ends. Germline V lookup: CDR1 ENHRY, CDR2 SYGVKD. This CDR3 spans 13 amino acids. CDR3 coding DNA: TGTGCCATCAGTGAGTCGAGGCAAGAGACCCAGTACTTC. Protein sequence: CAISESRQETQYF.

The chain is built from TRBV5-1 and TRBJ1-6; no definite D call. Germline V gene lookup returns CDR1 SGHRS and CDR2 YFSETQ. The CDR3 sequence is 15 residues long. The ends were cut back, 2 bases at V and 7 bases at J, with 13 bases in the middle. The CDR3 sequence: CASSFNSFLNSPLHF. CDR3 in DNA: TGCGCCAGCAGCTTCAACAGCTTTTTGAATTCACCCCTCCACTTT.

This chain links TRBV4-1 with TRBJ2-1; no reliable D call. Germline CDR1 MGHRA, CDR2 YSYEKL. V gave up 0 bases and J gave up 0 bases, with 9 bases separating them. The CDR3 covers 16 residues. This CDR3 is CASSQDGPISYNEQFF. CDR3 DNA sequence: TGCGCCAGCAGCCAAGACGGTCCGATCTCCTACAATGAGCAGTTCTTC.

This clone has only one observation. CDR3: CASSTGLAGPTDTQYF. The CDR3 DNA follows: TGTGCCAGTAGTACTGGACTAGCGGGACCCACAGATACGCAGTATTTT. The chain carries TRBV19 and TRBJ2-3, with TRBD2 matching 12 bases. V gave up 4 bases and J gave up 2 bases; unmatched junction bases: 4. Germline-derived CDR1 and CDR2 are LNHDA and SQIVND (reference sequence). CDR3 length equals 16 residues.

The chain has TRBV19 and TRBJ1-3; TRBD1 matches 8 bases. Germline CDR1 and CDR2: LNHDA and SQIVND (reference sequence). Germline trimming cut 5 bases from V and 0 bases from J; bases unmatched to any gene: 3. The CDR3 is made up of 15 amino acids. The CDR3 nucleotides read TGTGCCAGTAGTCGTACAGGGGGCTCTGGAAACACCATATATTTT. Translating gives CASSRTGGSGNTIYF.

The gene calls are TRBV27 and TRBJ2-7; 9 bases map to TRBD2. The V gene's germline CDR1 is MNHEY and CDR2 SMNVEV (reference sequence). The CDR3 is made up of 15 amino acids. V shed 2 bases and J 0 bases; nucleotides not matched to a gene: 2. This CDR3 reads CASSLAGGSSYEQYF. CDR3 DNA: TGTGCCAGCAGTTTAGCGGGGGGGAGCTCCTACGAGCAGTACTTC.

The V call is TRBV25-1, the J call TRBJ1-6, with D unclear. V lost 3 bases and J lost 4, with 4 bases in between. This CDR3 has 13 amino acids. Germline CDR1 is MGHDK and CDR2 is SYGVNS. The CDR3 coding sequence is TGTGCCAGCAGTGAGAGTTATAATTCACCCCTCCACTTT. It is translated as CASSESYNSPLHF.

The chain links TRBV5-1 to TRBJ1-1; D unclear. The CDR3 extends over 13 amino acids. V lost 2 bases and J 3 bases, leaving 8 bases between the germline ends. The V gene's germline CDR1 is SGHRS and CDR2 YFSETQ. This CDR3 reads CASSFSGDTEAFF. DNA for the CDR3: TGCGCCAGCAGCTTTTCCGGAGACACTGAAGCTTTCTTT.

This clone was observed a single time. The CDR3 DNA reads TGTGCCAGCAGCCCCCCCGGGACAGGGGCAGATACGCAGTATTTT. Amino acids: CASSPPGTGADTQYF. The chain recombines TRBV3-1 (or the pseudogene TRBV3-2) with TRBJ2-3; 10 positions match TRBD1. This CDR3 comprises 15 residues. CDR1 and CDR2 (germline): LGHDT, YNNKEL (reference sequence). V lost 4 bases to trimming and J lost 4 bases; unmatched junction nucleotides: 5.

This clone was observed a handful of times. The gene calls are TRBV4-1 and TRBJ1-2; maybe TRBD1 (5 bases). Germline loops: CDR1 MGHRA, CDR2 YSYEKL. The V end lost 0 bases, the J end lost 8 bases, and 22 bases lay between the germline ends. The CDR3 extends over 17 amino acids. The CDR3 DNA is TGCGCCAGCAGCCAAGATCGGGACTCTGGGGCTTTCGGGGGCTACACCTTC. Protein sequence: CASSQDRDSGAFGGYTF.

The V and J genes are TRBV19 and TRBJ2-6, with a tentative D call TRBD1 (6 bases). This CDR3 has 15 amino acids. In germline, CDR1 is LNHDA, CDR2 SQIVND (reference sequence). V was cut by 9 bases and J by 1 base, with 13 bases left in between. The chain's CDR3 is CARETDRSGANVLTF. The CDR3 DNA is TGTGCCAGAGAAACCGACAGGTCTGGGGCCAACGTCCTGACTTTC. Supplemented by reference TRBV19 and TRBJ2-6, the full variable domain reads DGGITQSPKYLFRKEGQNVTLSCEQNLNHDAMYWYRQDPGQGLRLIYYSQIVNDFQKGDIAEGYSVSREKKESFPLTVTSAQKNPTAFYLCARETDRSGANVLTFGAGSRLTVL.

The V gene is TRBV27, the J gene TRBJ2-7, with TRBD1 matching 7 bases. Germline V gives CDR1 MNHEY, CDR2 SMNVEV (reference sequence). This CDR3 region has 13 residues. The junction had 7 bases not matched to a gene; V was cut back by 5 bases and J by 6 bases. CDR3 in DNA: TGTGCCAGCAGTGTCACAGGGGTGGGCGAGCAGTACTTC. As protein: CASSVTGVGEQYF.

The CDR3 DNA sequence: TGTGCCAGCAGTTTGGGCAGACACGCGATCTATGGCTACACCTTC. It encodes CASSLGRHAIYGYTF. J is TRBJ1-2 and V is TRBV27; D call uncertain. Trimming removed 3 bases from V and 4 bases from J, with 15 bases in between. CDR1 is MNHEY and CDR2 is SMNVEV in the germline V gene (reference sequence). The CDR3 is 15 amino acids.

This sequence joins TRBV5-1 and TRBJ2-2, with 12 bases fitting TRBD1. The trim removed 4 bases at V and 4 bases at J, leaving 11 bases unmatched. Germline V gene sequence: CDR1 SGHRS, CDR2 YFSETQ. This CDR3 has 18 residues. CDR3 DNA sequence: TGCGCCAGCAGCGAGACCGGGACAGGGGGCGCGGGCACCGGGGAGCTGTTTTTT. Protein product: CASSETGTGGAGTGELFF. Supplemented by reference TRBV5-1 and TRBJ2-2, the full variable domain reads KAGVTQTPRYLIKTRGQQVTLSCSPISGHRSVSWYQQTPGQGLQFLFEYFSETQRNKGNFPGRFSGRQFSNSRSEMNVSTLELGDSALYLCASSETGTGGAGTGELFFGEGSRLTVL.